One T cell receptor (beta chain) is described in this entry. The time point denotes: peripheral blood 6 weeks after treatment start. CDR3 size: 16 residues. CDR1 is SEHNR and CDR2 is FQNEAQ in the germline V gene (reference sequence). V shed 7 bases and J 7 bases; nucleotides not matched to a gene: 12. Generated by immunoSEQ multiplex PCR, the TCRdb table keeps only in-frame clones and is missing some. In the table there are about 110,000 clones, roughly 90% of which are singletons. This entry comes from a study of PD-L1 blockade in urothelial cancer. The chain employs TRBV7-9 and TRBJ1-4, with 10 bases that match TRBD1. This clonotype was sampled from a man in his fifties or sixties with urothelial cancer. The source material was PBMCs, sampled around atezolizumab (anti-PD-L1) treatment. This CDR3 reads CASTRGSDRGTEKLFF. As DNA, the CDR3 is TGTGCCAGCACCCGGGGTTCGGACAGGGGGACTGAAAAACTGTTTTTT.